The rows below give T cell receptor beta chains drawn from one sample of a study of T cell repertoires in cytomegalovirus infection. TCRdb processed the reads anew with MiXCR; each CDR3 protein has one entry. The sample holds about 130,000 distinct CDR3 sequences; 7% to 9.5% are singletons and the top ten take roughly a tenth. The sample taken for sequencing was PBMCs. These receptors were collected from a human donor in good health (CMV status not recorded). Some clones in this sample may be carry-over from other donors' samples. Both conserved end residues are part of each CDR3. D genes are given only for firm matches. Expanded clones are given a class, and other clones once, few, many or no size at all.

CDR3nt: TGTGCCAGCTCACCGGCCAGGGCGAGCACCGGGGAGCTGTTTTTT
CDR3aa: CASSPARASTGELFF
v_gene: TRBV18
j_gene: TRBJ2-2
abundance: .
d_gene: .

CDR3nt: TGTGCCAGCACCACGGACGGGGGGCGCCTGCTTAATGAAAAACTGTTTTTT
CDR3aa: CASTTDGGRLLNEKLFF
v_gene: TRBV7-8
j_gene: TRBJ1-4
abundance: many
d_gene: .

CDR3nt: TGCGCCACCACACCGGAGGAGGAAAATGAGCAGTTCTTC
CDR3aa: CATTPEEENEQFF
v_gene: TRBV10-2
j_gene: TRBJ2-1
abundance: many
d_gene: .

CDR3nt: TGTGCCAGCAGCAGGGGACAGGGATTGAGAGGCTACACCTTC
CDR3aa: CASSRGQGLRGYTF
v_gene: TRBV7-2
j_gene: TRBJ1-2
abundance: many
d_gene: TRBD1

CDR3nt: TGTGCCAGCAGCTTGGATGGATTGAATTCACCCCTCCACTTT
CDR3aa: CASSLDGLNSPLHF
v_gene: TRBV5-5
j_gene: TRBJ1-6
abundance: many
d_gene: .

CDR3nt: TGTGCCAGCAGTGAAGGGCGAACCGGGGAGCTGTTTTTT
CDR3aa: CASSEGRTGELFF
v_gene: TRBV2
j_gene: TRBJ2-2
abundance: .
d_gene: .

CDR3nt: TGCGCCAGCAGCCTCGCCGCGCACGAGCAGTACTTC
CDR3aa: CASSLAAHEQYF
v_gene: TRBV5-1
j_gene: TRBJ2-7
abundance: many
d_gene: .

CDR3nt: TGTGCCAGCGACAGGGGAAGCACAGATACGCAGTATTTT
CDR3aa: CASDRGSTDTQYF
v_gene: TRBV28
j_gene: TRBJ2-3
abundance: .
d_gene: TRBD1

CDR3nt: TGTGCCAGCAGGAGGTCGGCGGGGTGGTCCTACGAGCAGTACTTC
CDR3aa: CASRRSAGWSYEQYF
v_gene: TRBV2
j_gene: TRBJ2-7
abundance: few
d_gene: .

CDR3nt: TGCGCCAGCAGGTCCAGGGCGAACACCGGGGAGCTGTTTTTT
CDR3aa: CASRSRANTGELFF
v_gene: TRBV4-1
j_gene: TRBJ2-2
abundance: many
d_gene: .

CDR3nt: TGTGCCAGCACCCTAGGGGAGATTAGGAGAGATACGCAGTATTTT
CDR3aa: CASTLGEIRRDTQYF
v_gene: TRBV7-9
j_gene: TRBJ2-3
abundance: many
d_gene: .

CDR3nt: TGTGCCAGCAGCTTAGCTCTCGGATTTACGTCCTACGAGCAGTACTTC
CDR3aa: CASSLALGFTSYEQYF
v_gene: TRBV7-2
j_gene: TRBJ2-7
abundance: many
d_gene: .

CDR3nt: TGTGCCAGCAGCCCTGGGGGCAGGAGCTCTGGGGCCAACGTCCTGACTTTC
CDR3aa: CASSPGGRSSGANVLTF
v_gene: TRBV11-2
j_gene: TRBJ2-6
abundance: many
d_gene: .

CDR3nt: TGTGCCAGCAGTGGGGGTAGCTCCTATAATTCACCCCTCCACTTT
CDR3aa: CASSGGSSYNSPLHF
v_gene: TRBV28
j_gene: TRBJ1-6
abundance: .
d_gene: .

CDR3nt: TGTGCCAGCACCCACTACGGGGATTCCTACGAGCAGTACTTC
CDR3aa: CASTHYGDSYEQYF
v_gene: TRBV7-2
j_gene: TRBJ2-7
abundance: many
d_gene: .

CDR3nt: TGTGCCACCAGCAGAAACCTCGACAAGGACACCGGGGAGCTGTTTTTT
CDR3aa: CATSRNLDKDTGELFF
v_gene: TRBV15
j_gene: TRBJ2-2
abundance: many
d_gene: .

CDR3nt: TGCGCCAGCAGTGCCCTAGCGGGGGGCCCGAGAAGCACAGATACGCAGTATTTT
CDR3aa: CASSALAGGPRSTDTQYF
v_gene: TRBV10-2
j_gene: TRBJ2-3
abundance: many
d_gene: TRBD2

CDR3nt: TGTGCCACCAGTCGGGGGGGCTATCGCCCAGAGACCCAGTACTTC
CDR3aa: CATSRGGYRPETQYF
v_gene: TRBV28
j_gene: TRBJ2-5
abundance: few
d_gene: TRBD2

CDR3nt: TGCAGCGTTGCAGACATCCCATTAGCCTACGAGCAGTACTTC
CDR3aa: CSVADIPLAYEQYF
v_gene: TRBV29-1
j_gene: TRBJ2-7
abundance: .
d_gene: .

CDR3nt: TGTGCCAGCAGTTTTGGGGGCCCTAACTATGGCTACACCTTC
CDR3aa: CASSFGGPNYGYTF
v_gene: TRBV28
j_gene: TRBJ1-2
abundance: .
d_gene: .

CDR3nt: TGTGCCAGTAGTATACCCGCGGTGAGGCCTGAAGCTTTCTTT
CDR3aa: CASSIPAVRPEAFF
v_gene: TRBV19
j_gene: TRBJ1-1
abundance: many
d_gene: .

CDR3nt: TGTGCCAGCAGTGGGGGCTCAGTAGCCAAAAACATTCAGTACTTC
CDR3aa: CASSGGSVAKNIQYF
v_gene: TRBV25-1
j_gene: TRBJ2-4
abundance: many
d_gene: .

CDR3nt: TGTGCCAGCAGTGAAGCGGGACGAAGCAATCAGCCCCAGCATTTT
CDR3aa: CASSEAGRSNQPQHF
v_gene: TRBV2
j_gene: TRBJ1-5
abundance: many
d_gene: .

CDR3nt: TGTGCCAGCAGCCCAACGGGGACTGAAGCTTTCTTT
CDR3aa: CASSPTGTEAFF
v_gene: TRBV12-3/TRBV12-4
j_gene: TRBJ1-1
abundance: many
d_gene: .

CDR3nt: TGTGCCAGCAGCTTATGGGGTGGGGCAAGTGGTGAGCAGTTCTTC
CDR3aa: CASSLWGGASGEQFF
v_gene: TRBV7-2
j_gene: TRBJ2-1
abundance: many
d_gene: .

CDR3nt: TGTGCCAGCAGTCCCGGGACGTTCCATAGCAATCAGCCCCAGCATTTT
CDR3aa: CASSPGTFHSNQPQHF
v_gene: TRBV7-2
j_gene: TRBJ1-5
abundance: many
d_gene: .

CDR3nt: TGTGCCAGCAGTCGGGGTCGCGGCACAGATACGCAGTATTTT
CDR3aa: CASSRGRGTDTQYF
v_gene: TRBV5-6
j_gene: TRBJ2-3
abundance: few
d_gene: .

CDR3nt: TGCAGTGCTAGAGAGCGGACAGGGAAAGGCTACACCTTC
CDR3aa: CSARERTGKGYTF
v_gene: TRBV20-1
j_gene: TRBJ1-2
abundance: few
d_gene: TRBD1